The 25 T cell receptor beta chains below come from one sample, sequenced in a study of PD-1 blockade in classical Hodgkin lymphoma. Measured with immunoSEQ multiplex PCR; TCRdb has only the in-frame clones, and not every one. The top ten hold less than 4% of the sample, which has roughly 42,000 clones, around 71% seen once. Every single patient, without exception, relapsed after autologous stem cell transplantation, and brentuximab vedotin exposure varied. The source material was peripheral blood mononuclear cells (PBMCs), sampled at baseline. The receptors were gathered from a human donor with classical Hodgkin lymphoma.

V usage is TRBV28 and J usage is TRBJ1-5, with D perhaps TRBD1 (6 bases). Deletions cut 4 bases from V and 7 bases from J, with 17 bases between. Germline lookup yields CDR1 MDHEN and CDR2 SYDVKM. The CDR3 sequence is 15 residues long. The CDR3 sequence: CASSSAAGGQQPQHF. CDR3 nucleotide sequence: TGTGCCAGCAGTTCCGCGGCGGGGGGGCAGCAGCCCCAGCATTTT.

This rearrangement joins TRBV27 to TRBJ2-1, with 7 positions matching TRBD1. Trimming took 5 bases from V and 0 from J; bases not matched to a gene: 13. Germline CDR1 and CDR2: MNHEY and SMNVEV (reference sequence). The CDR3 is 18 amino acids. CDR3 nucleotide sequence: TGTGCCAGCAGTATTACAGGGGTCAACACCCTCTCCTACAATGAGCAGTTCTTC. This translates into CASSITGVNTLSYNEQFF.

The CDR3 region has the DNA TGTGCCAGTAGTCAGGTCCTCGGGTCGGAGACCCAGTACTTC. This sequence encodes CASSQVLGSETQYF. The chain combines TRBV19 with TRBJ2-5; D is ambiguous. V lost 5 bases and J lost 5, with 15 bases in between. In germline, CDR1 is LNHDA, CDR2 SQIVND (reference sequence). The CDR3 loop spans 14 amino acids.

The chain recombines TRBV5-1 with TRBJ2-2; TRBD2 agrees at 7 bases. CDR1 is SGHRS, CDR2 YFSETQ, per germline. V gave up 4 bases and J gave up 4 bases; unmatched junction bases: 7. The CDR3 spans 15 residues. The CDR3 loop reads CASSPGTTITGELFF. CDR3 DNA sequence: TGCGCCAGCAGCCCCGGGACTACCATCACCGGGGAGCTGTTTTTT.

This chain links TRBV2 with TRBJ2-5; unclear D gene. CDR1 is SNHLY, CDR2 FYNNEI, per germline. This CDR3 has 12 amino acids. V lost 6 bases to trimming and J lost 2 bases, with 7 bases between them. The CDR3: CASSERQETQYF. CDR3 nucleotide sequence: TGTGCCAGCAGCGAGCGTCAAGAGACCCAGTACTTC.

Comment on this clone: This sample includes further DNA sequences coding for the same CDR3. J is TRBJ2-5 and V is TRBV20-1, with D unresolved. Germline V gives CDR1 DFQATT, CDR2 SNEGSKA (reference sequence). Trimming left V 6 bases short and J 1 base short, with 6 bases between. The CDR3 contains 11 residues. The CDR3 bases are TGCAGTGCCTATCCCCAAGAGACCCAGTACTTC. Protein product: CSAYPQETQYF.

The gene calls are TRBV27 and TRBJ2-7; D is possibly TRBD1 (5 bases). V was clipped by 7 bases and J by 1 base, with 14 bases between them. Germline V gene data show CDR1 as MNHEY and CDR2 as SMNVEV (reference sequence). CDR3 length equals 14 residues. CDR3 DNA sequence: TGTGCCAGCAATGATGTGGGGCCGTCCTACGAGCAGTACTTC. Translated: CASNDVGPSYEQYF.

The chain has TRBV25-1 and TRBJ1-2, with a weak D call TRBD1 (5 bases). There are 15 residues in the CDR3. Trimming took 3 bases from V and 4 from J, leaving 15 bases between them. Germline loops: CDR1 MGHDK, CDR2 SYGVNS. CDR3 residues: CASSEIQDGPYGYTF. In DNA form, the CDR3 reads TGTGCCAGCAGTGAGATACAGGACGGTCCCTATGGCTACACCTTC.

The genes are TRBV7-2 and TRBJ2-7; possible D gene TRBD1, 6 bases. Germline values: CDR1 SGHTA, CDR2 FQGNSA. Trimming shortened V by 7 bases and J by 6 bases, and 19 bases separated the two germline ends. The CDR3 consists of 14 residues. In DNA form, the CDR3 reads TGTGCCAGCACCTATTCGACAGGCGGAGGCGAGCAGTACTTC. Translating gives CASTYSTGGGEQYF. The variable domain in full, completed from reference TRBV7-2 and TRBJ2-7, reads GAGVSQSPSNKVTEKGKDVELRCDPISGHTALYWYRQSLGQGLEFLIYFQGNSAPDKSGLPSDRFSAERTGGSVSTLTIQRTQQEDSAVYLCASTYSTGGGEQYFGPGTRLTVT.

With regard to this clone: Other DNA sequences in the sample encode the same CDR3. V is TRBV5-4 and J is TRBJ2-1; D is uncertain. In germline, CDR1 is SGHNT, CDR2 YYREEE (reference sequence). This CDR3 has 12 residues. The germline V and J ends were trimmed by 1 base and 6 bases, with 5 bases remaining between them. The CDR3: CASSLNRNEQFF. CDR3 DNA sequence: TGTGCCAGCAGCTTGAATCGCAATGAGCAGTTCTTC.

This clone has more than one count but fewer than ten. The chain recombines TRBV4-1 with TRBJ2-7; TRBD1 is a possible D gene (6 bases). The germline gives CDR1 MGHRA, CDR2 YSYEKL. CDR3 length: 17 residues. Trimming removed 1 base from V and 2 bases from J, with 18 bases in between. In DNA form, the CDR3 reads TGCGCCAGCAGCCAAGCCGTAGGCCGGACAGTTCCCTACGAGCAGTACTTC. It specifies CASSQAVGRTVPYEQYF.

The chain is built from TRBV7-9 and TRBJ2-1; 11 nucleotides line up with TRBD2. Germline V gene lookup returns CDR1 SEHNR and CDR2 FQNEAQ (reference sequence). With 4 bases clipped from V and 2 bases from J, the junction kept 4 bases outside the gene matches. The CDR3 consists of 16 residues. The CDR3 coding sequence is TGTGCCAGCAGCTGGACTAGCGGGCAGACCTACAATGAGCAGTTCTTC. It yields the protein CASSWTSGQTYNEQFF.

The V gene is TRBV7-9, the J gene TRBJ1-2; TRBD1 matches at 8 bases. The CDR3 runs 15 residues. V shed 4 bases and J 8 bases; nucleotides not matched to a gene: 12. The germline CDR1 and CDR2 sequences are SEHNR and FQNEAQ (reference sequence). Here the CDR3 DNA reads TGTGCCAGCAGCTCCTCCGGGACAGGAGCCGACGGCTACACCTTC. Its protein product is CASSSSGTGADGYTF.

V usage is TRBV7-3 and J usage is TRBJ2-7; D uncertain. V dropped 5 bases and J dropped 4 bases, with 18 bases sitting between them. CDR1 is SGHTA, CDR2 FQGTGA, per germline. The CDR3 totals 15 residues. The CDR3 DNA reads TGTGCCAGCAGCAACGAACCCCCATTAAGTTACGAGCAGTACTTC. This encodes CASSNEPPLSYEQYF. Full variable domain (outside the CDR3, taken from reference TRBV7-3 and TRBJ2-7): GAGVSQTPSNKVTEKGKYVELRCDPISGHTALYWYRQSLGQGPEFLIYFQGTGAADDSGLPNDRFFAVRPEGSVSTLKIQRTERGDSAVYLCASSNEPPLSYEQYFGPGTRLTVT.

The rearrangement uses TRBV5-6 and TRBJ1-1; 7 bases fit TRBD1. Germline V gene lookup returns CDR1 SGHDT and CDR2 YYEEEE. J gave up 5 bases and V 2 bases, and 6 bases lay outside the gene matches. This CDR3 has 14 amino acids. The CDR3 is CASSFSSGGTEAFF. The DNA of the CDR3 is TGTGCCAGCAGCTTCTCCTCAGGGGGGACTGAAGCTTTCTTT.

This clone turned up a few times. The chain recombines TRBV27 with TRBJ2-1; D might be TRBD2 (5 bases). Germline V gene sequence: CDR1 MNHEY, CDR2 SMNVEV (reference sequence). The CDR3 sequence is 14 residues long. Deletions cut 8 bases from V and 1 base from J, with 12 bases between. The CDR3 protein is CASSIRGSYNEQFF. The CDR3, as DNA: TGTGCCAGCTCTATTCGGGGATCCTACAATGAGCAGTTCTTC.

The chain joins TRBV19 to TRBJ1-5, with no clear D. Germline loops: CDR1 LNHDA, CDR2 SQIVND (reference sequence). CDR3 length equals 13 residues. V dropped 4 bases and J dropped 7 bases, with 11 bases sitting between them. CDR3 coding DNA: TGTGCCAGTAGTAGAGGACGGGAGCAGCCCCAGCATTTT. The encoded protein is CASSRGREQPQHF.

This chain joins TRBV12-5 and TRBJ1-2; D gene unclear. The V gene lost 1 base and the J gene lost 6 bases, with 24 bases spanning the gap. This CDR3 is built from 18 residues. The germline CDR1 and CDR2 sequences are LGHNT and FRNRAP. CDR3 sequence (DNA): TGTGCTAGTGGTTTGGACGCCCTGTCCCCCCGGTCACGTAATGGCTACACCTTC. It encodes CASGLDALSPRSRNGYTF.

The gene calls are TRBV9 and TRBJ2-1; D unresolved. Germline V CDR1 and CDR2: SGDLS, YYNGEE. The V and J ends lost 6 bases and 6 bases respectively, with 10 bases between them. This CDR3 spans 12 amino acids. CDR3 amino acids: CASIGQSNEQFF. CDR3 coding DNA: TGTGCCAGCATCGGTCAGAGCAATGAGCAGTTCTTC.

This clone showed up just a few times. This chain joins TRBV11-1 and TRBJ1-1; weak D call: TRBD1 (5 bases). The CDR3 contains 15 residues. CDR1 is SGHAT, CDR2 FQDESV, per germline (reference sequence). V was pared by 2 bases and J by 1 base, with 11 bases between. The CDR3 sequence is CASSLWGGRNTEAFF. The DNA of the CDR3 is TGTGCCAGCAGCTTATGGGGGGGGAGGAACACTGAAGCTTTCTTT. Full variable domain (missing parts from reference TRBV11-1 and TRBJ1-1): EAEVAQSPRYKITEKSQAVAFWCDPISGHATLYWYRQILGQGPELLVQFQDESVVDDSQLPKDRFSAERLKGVDSTLKIQPAELGDSAMYLCASSLWGGRNTEAFFGQGTRLTVV.

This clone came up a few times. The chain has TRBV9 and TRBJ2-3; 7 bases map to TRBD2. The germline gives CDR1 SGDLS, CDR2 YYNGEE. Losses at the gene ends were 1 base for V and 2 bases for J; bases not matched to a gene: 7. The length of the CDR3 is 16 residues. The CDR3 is CASSVTPGLSTDTQYF. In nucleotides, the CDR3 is TGTGCCAGCAGCGTAACGCCGGGACTATCCACAGATACGCAGTATTTT.

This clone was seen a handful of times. The CDR3 region is CASSLGTGVAITEAFF. The CDR3 DNA is TGCGCCAGCAGCTTAGGGACAGGGGTAGCGATCACTGAAGCTTTCTTT. The chain links TRBV5-1 to TRBJ1-1, with 10 bases aligning to TRBD1. The J segment lost 4 bases and the V segment lost 2 bases, leaving 8 bases of the junction unmatched. This CDR3 region has 16 residues. Germline V gene data show CDR1 as SGHRS and CDR2 as YFSETQ.

CDR3 region: CSVEDRPGSSQVDYTGELFF. CDR3 coding DNA: TGCAGCGTTGAAGATCGCCCCGGGAGTAGTCAGGTGGATTACACCGGGGAGCTGTTTTTT. The V gene is TRBV29-1, the J gene TRBJ2-2, with D perhaps TRBD2 (6 bases). The CDR3 spans 20 residues. V lost 0 bases and J lost 3, with 26 bases in between. Germline assignment: CDR1 SQVTM and CDR2 ANQGSEA.

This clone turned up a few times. As DNA, the CDR3 is TGTGCCAGCAGTTACGGAAGTGGCGGCGGCGAGCAGTACTTC. This sequence encodes CASSYGSGGGEQYF. The chain has TRBV6-5 and TRBJ2-7; no clear D. Germline CDR1 is MNHEY and CDR2 is SVGAGI. Deletions cut 2 bases from V and 6 bases from J, with 14 bases between. The CDR3 is 14 amino acids.

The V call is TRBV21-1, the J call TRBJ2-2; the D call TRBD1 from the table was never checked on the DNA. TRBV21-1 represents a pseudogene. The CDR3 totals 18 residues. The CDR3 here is CASSKIPTDRGPPGELFF. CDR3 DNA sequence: TGTGCCAGCAGCAAAATCCCTACGGACAGGGGCCCGCCCGGGGAGCTGTTTTTT.